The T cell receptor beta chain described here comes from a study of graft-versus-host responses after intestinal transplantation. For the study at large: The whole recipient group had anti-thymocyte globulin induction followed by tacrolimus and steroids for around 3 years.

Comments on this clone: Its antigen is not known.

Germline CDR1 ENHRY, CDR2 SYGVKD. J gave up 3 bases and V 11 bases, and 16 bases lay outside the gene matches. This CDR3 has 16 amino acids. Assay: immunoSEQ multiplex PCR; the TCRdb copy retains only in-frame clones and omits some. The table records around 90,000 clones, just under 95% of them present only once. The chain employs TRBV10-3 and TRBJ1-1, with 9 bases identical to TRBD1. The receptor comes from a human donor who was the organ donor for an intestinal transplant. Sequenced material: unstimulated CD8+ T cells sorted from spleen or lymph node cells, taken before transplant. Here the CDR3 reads CAAQPLRGQGHTEAFF. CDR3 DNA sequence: TGTGCCGCCCAGCCCCTTAGGGGACAGGGCCACACTGAAGCTTTCTTT.